A single sample gave rise to the 25 T cell receptor beta chains below, sequenced in a study of T cell repertoires in cytomegalovirus infection. TCRdb re-analysed the reads in MiXCR, keeping a single row per CDR3 protein. The data contain more than 400,000 distinct CDR3 sequences, approximately 25% of them singletons. Sequenced: PBMCs. The origin of the receptors is a human donor in good health (CMV status not recorded). Some clones in this sample may be carry-over from other donors' samples.

The chain couples TRBV4-3 to TRBJ2-7; tentatively, D is TRBD1 (5 bases). Germline V gene data show CDR1 as LGHNA and CDR2 as YSLEER. This CDR3 spans 13 amino acids. The V gene lost 0 bases and the J gene lost 3 bases, with 6 bases spanning the gap. The CDR3 is CASSQDQGYEQYF. DNA of the CDR3: TGCGCCAGCAGCCAAGATCAGGGCTACGAGCAGTACTTC.

The gene calls are TRBV29-1 and TRBJ2-1, with TRBD2 matching 7 bases. Germline lookup yields CDR1 SQVTM and CDR2 ANQGSEA. Losses at the gene ends were 4 bases for V and 0 bases for J; bases not matched to a gene: 3. CDR3 length equals 14 residues. CDR3 bases: TGCAGCGTTGTTTCTAGCGGCTCCTACAATGAGCAGTTCTTC. Its protein product is CSVVSSGSYNEQFF.

This clonotype was counted a few times. The rearrangement uses TRBV6-6 and TRBJ1-2; D is uncertain. CDR1 MNHNY and CDR2 SVGAGI come from the germline V gene (reference sequence). The CDR3 has 12 residues. Trimming removed 4 bases at V and 5 bases at J, with 8 bases between. This chain's CDR3 is CASSSMIYGYTF. The CDR3 nucleotides read TGTGCCAGCAGTTCCATGATTTATGGCTACACCTTC.

The genes are TRBV6-2 or TRBV6-3 and TRBJ2-7; 9 nucleotides match TRBD2. CDR3 length equals 15 residues. Unmatched junction bases numbered 5, after V lost 5 bases and J lost 0 bases. CDR1 MNHEY and CDR2 SVGEGT come from the germline V gene. The CDR3 DNA reads as TGTGCCAGCAGTAGACTAGCGGAGGTCTCCTACGAGCAGTACTTC. It is translated as CASSRLAEVSYEQYF.

This clonotype was counted a few times. V is TRBV4-3 and J is TRBJ2-3; D is ambiguous. V was trimmed by 2 bases and J by 4 bases, leaving 13 bases between them. Germline CDR1 LGHNA, CDR2 YSLEER. This CDR3 has 15 residues. CDR3 nucleotide sequence: TGCGCCAGCAGCCAACAAAGGGCTAGATCAGATACGCAGTATTTT. Amino acid sequence: CASSQQRARSDTQYF.

This clonotype came up a few times. This chain connects TRBV6-2 or TRBV6-3 to TRBJ1-1; a possible D gene is TRBD1 (5 bases). The V and J ends lost 5 bases and 7 bases respectively, with 17 bases between them. Germline V gene data show CDR1 as MNHEY and CDR2 as SVGEGT. The CDR3 is 14 amino acids. The CDR3: CASSILGARGEAFF. DNA for the CDR3: TGTGCCAGCAGTATTCTTGGGGCAAGGGGTGAAGCTTTCTTT.

The chain joins TRBV20-1 to TRBJ2-1, with D possibly TRBD2 on 6 matching bases. V lost 8 bases, J lost 4 bases, and 15 bases lay in between. This CDR3 contains 13 residues. Germline V lookup: CDR1 DFQATT, CDR2 SNEGSKA (reference sequence). CDR3 in DNA: TGCAGTTCCCGGGACTTTCCTTACAATGAGCAGTTCTTC. Translated: CSSRDFPYNEQFF.

J is TRBJ1-2 and V is TRBV6-2 or TRBV6-3; 8 positions agree with TRBD1. The CDR3 is 15 residues long. The V segment lost 6 bases and the J segment 2 bases; nucleotides outside the gene matches: 8. Germline values: CDR1 MNHEY, CDR2 SVGEGT. The CDR3 is CASSYGTGVNYGYTF. CDR3 nucleotides: TGTGCCAGCAGCTATGGGACAGGCGTCAACTATGGCTACACCTTC.

This clonotype has more than one count but fewer than ten. This sequence joins TRBV6-5 and TRBJ2-7, with unresolved D. Deletions cut 2 bases from V and 1 base from J, with 6 bases between. CDR1 is MNHEY, CDR2 SVGAGI, per germline. This CDR3 region has 13 residues. The CDR3 DNA is TGTGCCAGCAGTTACCACCAGTCCTACGAGCAGTACTTC. Amino acid sequence: CASSYHQSYEQYF.

This clonotype was counted a few times. The rearrangement links TRBV28 to TRBJ2-1; 9 bases are shared with TRBD2. CDR3 length: 15 residues. V dropped 7 bases and J dropped 5; count of bases not matched to a gene: 9. CDR1 is MDHEN, CDR2 SYDVKM, per germline. The CDR3 DNA reads TGTGCCAGCAACCCTCAGCGGGAGGTTGACAATGAGCAGTTCTTC. It encodes CASNPQREVDNEQFF.

This chain uses TRBV19 with TRBJ1-5; weak D call: TRBD1 (5 bases). There are 15 residues in the CDR3. Trimming shortened V by 7 bases and J by 2 bases, and 15 bases separated the two germline ends. Germline V gene data show CDR1 as LNHDA and CDR2 as SQIVND (reference sequence). CDR3 amino acids: CASKVEGLGNQPQHF. In nucleotides, the CDR3 is TGTGCCAGTAAAGTGGAGGGGTTAGGCAATCAGCCCCAGCATTTT.

The chain couples TRBV6-2 or TRBV6-3 to TRBJ2-7; D unclear. V was clipped by 4 bases and J by 3 bases, with 10 bases between them. The length of the CDR3 is 13 residues. Germline V gene lookup returns CDR1 MNHEY and CDR2 SVGEGT. The CDR3 reads CASSFADYYEQYF. The DNA for the CDR3 is TGTGCCAGCAGTTTCGCGGATTACTACGAGCAGTACTTC.

This clonotype was recorded many times. The V call is TRBV4-1, the J call TRBJ2-5; D is ambiguous. The length of the CDR3 is 16 residues. Trimming shortened V by 3 bases and J by 2 bases, and 16 bases separated the two germline ends. CDR1 is MGHRA and CDR2 is YSYEKL in the germline V gene. The CDR3 DNA reads TGCGCCAGCAGCCAGGTAACACGACCTGATCAAGAGACCCAGTACTTC. Translation: CASSQVTRPDQETQYF.

This clonotype has only a few counts. This chain uses TRBV27 with TRBJ2-7, with TRBD1 matching 7 bases. Losses at the gene ends were 5 bases for V and 3 bases for J; bases not matched to a gene: 7. The CDR3 is made up of 14 amino acids. CDR1 is MNHEY, CDR2 SMNVEV, per germline (reference sequence). CDR3 DNA: TGTGCCAGCAGTCCCTGGGACAGCAACTACGAGCAGTACTTC. Translating gives CASSPWDSNYEQYF.

The chain recombines TRBV7-9 with TRBJ2-7; D not certain. The germline V gene has CDR1 SEHNR and CDR2 FQNEAQ (reference sequence). The CDR3 spans 10 residues. This chain's CDR3 is CASPSDEQYV. CDR3 nucleotide sequence: TGTGCCAGCCCCTCCGACGAGCAGTACGTC.

There are a few counts of this clonotype. The gene calls are TRBV5-1 and TRBJ1-2; 12 bases align to TRBD1. CDR3 length: 18 residues. Germline V gene data show CDR1 as SGHRS and CDR2 as YFSETQ. Trimming removed 4 bases from V and 2 bases from J; junction bases left unmatched: 12. The CDR3 spells CASSQGGTGGTQNYGYTF. The CDR3 DNA follows: TGCGCCAGCAGCCAGGGAGGGACAGGGGGCACACAGAACTATGGCTACACCTTC.

This clonotype was observed a few times. This chain uses TRBV5-4 with TRBJ2-1; TRBD2 agrees at 7 bases. The CDR3 is 15 amino acids. After removal of 0 bases from V and 6 bases from J, the junction contained 6 bases not matched to a gene. CDR1 SGHNT and CDR2 YYREEE come from the germline V gene (reference sequence). Here the CDR3 DNA reads TGTGCCAGCAGCTTGGCAGGCGGGGGTCTCAATGAGCAGTTCTTC. Protein sequence: CASSLAGGGLNEQFF.

There are a few counts of this clonotype. The J gene is TRBJ1-1, the V gene TRBV4-3; no clear D gene. The V gene lost 1 base and the J gene lost 1 base, with 4 bases spanning the gap. There are 13 residues in the CDR3. CDR1 and CDR2 (germline): LGHNA, YSLEER. In DNA form, the CDR3 reads TGCGCCAGCAGCCAAGTTGGGAACACTGAAGCTTTCTTT. This translates into CASSQVGNTEAFF.

The V gene is TRBV11-2, the J gene TRBJ1-1; perhaps TRBD1 as D (5 bases). There are 19 residues in the CDR3. The germline V gene encodes CDR1 SGHAT and CDR2 FQNNGV. V was cut by 5 bases and J by 0 bases, with 25 bases left in between. The DNA of the CDR3 is TGTGCCAGCAGCCCGTATCAGACAGTCATTATGACAATGAACACTGAAGCTTTCTTT. Translating gives CASSPYQTVIMTMNTEAFF.

This clonotype appeared many times. The V and J genes are TRBV7-9 and TRBJ2-5, with D uncertain. Trimming left V 1 base short and J 1 base short, with 7 bases between. Germline V CDR1 and CDR2: SEHNR, FQNEAQ (reference sequence). The CDR3 sequence is 14 residues long. This CDR3 reads CASSLEGSQETQYF. The CDR3 DNA reads TGTGCCAGCAGCTTAGAGGGCAGCCAAGAGACCCAGTACTTC. Full variable domain (outside the CDR3, taken from reference TRBV7-9 and TRBJ2-5): DTGVSQNPRHKITKRGQNVTFRCDPISEHNRLYWYRQTLGQGPEFLTYFQNEAQLEKSRLLSDRFSAERPKGSFSTLEIQRTEQGDSAMYLCASSLEGSQETQYFGPGTRLLVL.

This clonotype has a handful of counts. The chain couples TRBV12-5 to TRBJ2-7; 7 bases map to TRBD1. CDR3 length: 14 amino acids. Germline CDR1 and CDR2: LGHNT and FRNRAP. V shed 6 bases and J 3 bases; nucleotides not matched to a gene: 8. CDR3 sequence (DNA): TGTGCTAGTGGCCTGGGACAGAACCTCTACGAGCAGTACTTC. Protein product: CASGLGQNLYEQYF.

This clonotype came up a few times. V and J are TRBV6-5 and TRBJ2-1; maybe TRBD2 (6 bases). Germline CDR1 is MNHEY and CDR2 is SVGAGI. V was cut by 6 bases and J by 0 bases, with 15 bases left in between. This CDR3 contains 16 residues. Here the CDR3 DNA reads TGTGCCAGCAGGGGGGGACTGGCAAGCTCCTACAATGAGCAGTTCTTC. Its translation: CASRGGLASSYNEQFF.

This chain links TRBV5-6 with TRBJ2-5, with D possibly matching TRBD1 (5 bases). This CDR3 is built from 17 residues. Germline V gene data show CDR1 as SGHDT and CDR2 as YYEEEE. The V and J ends lost 2 bases and 2 bases respectively, with 19 bases between them. CDR3 sequence reads: CASSFLQGRLGQETQYF. The DNA of the CDR3 is TGTGCCAGCAGCTTCCTCCAGGGCAGGCTGGGACAAGAGACCCAGTACTTC. Complete variable domain (other parts from reference TRBV5-6 and TRBJ2-5): DAGVTQSPTHLIKTRGQQVTLRCSPKSGHDTVSWYQQALGQGPQFIFQYYEEEERQRGNFPDRFSGHQFPNYSSELNVNALLLGDSALYLCASSFLQGRLGQETQYFGPGTRLLVL.

This clonotype has just a few counts. V and J are TRBV27 and TRBJ1-1, with D tentatively TRBD1 (6 bases). This CDR3 has 15 amino acids. Per germline, CDR1 MNHEY and CDR2 SMNVEV (reference sequence). Trimming removed 7 bases at V and 1 base at J, with 16 bases between. The CDR3 region is CASIRTARGNTEAFF. For the CDR3, the DNA is TGTGCCAGCATACGAACCGCCAGGGGGAACACTGAAGCTTTCTTT.

The CDR3 spells CASSLMDSYNEQFF. The CDR3 region has the DNA TGTGCCAGCAGCTTGATGGATTCCTACAATGAGCAGTTCTTC. The chain has TRBV11-3 and TRBJ2-1; no firm D call. The germline V and J ends were trimmed by 3 bases and 1 base, with 7 bases remaining between them. Germline-derived CDR1 and CDR2 are SGHNT and YENEEA. CDR3 size: 14 residues.